This T cell receptor (beta chain) was recorded in a study of response to subunit inactivated influenza vaccine. Study outcomes and limitations: Authors suggested that a seasonal influenza vaccination recruits few new T cells each time.

Germline V lookup: CDR1 GTSNPN, CDR2 SVGIG (reference sequence). The CDR3 is made up of 14 amino acids. V was pared by 0 bases and J by 5 bases, with 10 bases between. Comments on this clonotype: Its antigen remains unknown.

MiXCR was run by TCRdb on the RT-PCR reads, yielding one entry per CDR3 protein. The data contain about 180,000 distinct CDR3 sequences, about 9.3% of them singletons. The chain has TRBV30 and TRBJ2-2; D unresolved. Sequences were derived from non-naive T cells sorted from PBMCs, sampled on the day of vaccination. This clonotype originated in a man aged 45 to 65 who received an inactivated influenza vaccine. The CDR3 coding sequence is TGTGCCTGGAGTGTCGGTGTGGGGACCGGGGAGCTGTTTTTT. Its protein is CAWSVGVGTGELFF. Variable domain in full (rest from reference TRBV30 and TRBJ2-2): SQTIHQWPATLVQPVGSPLSLECTVEGTSNPNLYWYRQAAGRGLQLLFYSVGIGQISSEVPQNLSASRPQDRQFILSSKKLLLSDSGFYLCAWSVGVGTGELFFGEGSRLTVL.